These 5 T cell receptor beta chains came from one sample sequenced in a study of CD8+CD57+ T cells in acquired aplastic anemia. Using genomic DNA as the template, TCR beta VDJ and CDR3 profiling was carried out. MiXCR was run by TCRdb on the reads, yielding one entry per CDR3 protein. This table holds 120,000 or so distinct CDR3 sequences, about 43% found once. Patients included in sequencing had previously demonstrated CD8+CD57+ cell expansion by flow cytometry. The sequenced sample consisted of sorted CD4+, CD8+, or CD8+CD57+ T cells (not recorded which) from PBMCs. The receptors were sampled from a human donor with aplastic anemia.

This clonotype was detected only a few times. The gene calls are TRBV19 and TRBJ2-3; D possibly corresponds to TRBD1 (5 bases). Trimming cost V 7 bases and J 0 bases, with 17 bases left between them. CDR3 length: 16 residues. From germline, CDR1 is LNHDA and CDR2 SQIVND (reference sequence). The CDR3 sequence is CASTKRQYPSTDTQYF. CDR3 in DNA: TGTGCCAGTACCAAGCGACAGTATCCTAGCACAGATACGCAGTATTTT.

The chain links TRBV6-5 to TRBJ1-1, with TRBD1 as a possible D gene (6 bases). The CDR3 is 14 amino acids. Germline V lookup: CDR1 MNHEY, CDR2 SVGAGI. Trimming took off 6 bases at V and 4 bases at J, with 15 bases between the two ends. The CDR3 here is CASSRTGMGTEAFF. As DNA, the CDR3 is TGTGCCAGCAGCCGAACAGGGATGGGCACTGAAGCTTTCTTT.

This clonotype was found many times. The V gene is TRBV2, the J gene TRBJ2-7; D may be TRBD2 (5 bases). CDR3 size: 13 residues. Trimming cost V 2 bases and J 7 bases, with 12 bases left between them. Germline V lookup: CDR1 SNHLY, CDR2 FYNNEI. As DNA, the CDR3 is TGTGCCAGCAGTGAAAGACGGACTGAAGAGCAGTACTTC. This encodes CASSERRTEEQYF.

This clonotype was detected only once. The V call is TRBV2, the J call TRBJ2-6, with 9 positions matching TRBD1. V lost 6 bases, J lost 4 bases, and 7 bases stayed unmatched. Looked up from germline, CDR1 is SNHLY and CDR2 is FYNNEI. This CDR3 has 16 amino acids. The CDR3 spells CASRPGQGSGANVLTF. DNA for the CDR3: TGTGCCAGCAGGCCGGGACAGGGTTCCGGGGCCAACGTCCTGACTTTC. The variable domain in full, completed from reference TRBV2 and TRBJ2-6, reads EPEVTQTPSHQVTQMGQEVILRCVPISNHLYFYWYRQILGQKVEFLVSFYNNEISEKSEIFDDQFSVERPDGSNFTLKIRSTKLEDSAMYFCASRPGQGSGANVLTFGAGSRLTVL.

Details on this clonotype: A read error may explain this, as a much larger clone is one base away. The rearrangement links TRBV3-1 to TRBJ1-5; possible D gene TRBD1, 5 bases. This CDR3 has 12 amino acids. Germline-derived CDR1 and CDR2 are LGHDT and YNNKEL (reference sequence). The CDR3 loop is CASSQRGRPQRF. The CDR3, as DNA: TGTGCCAGCAGCCAAAGGGGCCGGCCCCAGCGTTTT.